These 31 T cell receptor beta chains came from one sample sequenced in a study of T cell repertoires in cytomegalovirus infection. No antigen is known for these receptors. TCRdb reprocessed the reads with MiXCR, giving one entry per CDR3 protein. The repertoire holds 550,000 to 850,000 distinct CDR3 sequences, around 32% seen once, with approximately 18% in the top ten. Sequencing was performed on cultured PBMCs, taken from culture after CMV antigen stimulation. The receptors originated from a human donor in good health (CMV status not recorded). Some clones in this sample may be carry-over from other donors' samples.

This chain joins TRBV5-4 and TRBJ2-7; TRBD1 is a possible D gene (6 bases). This CDR3 spans 14 amino acids. Germline V gene data show CDR1 as SGHNT and CDR2 as YYREEE (reference sequence). The V end lost 3 bases, the J end lost 4 bases, and 14 bases lay between the germline ends. CDR3 nucleotides: TGTGCCAGCAGCTCGGCAGGGGTTCAGTACGAGCAGTACTTC. Its protein is CASSSAGVQYEQYF.

The J gene is TRBJ2-5, the V gene TRBV7-8; maybe TRBD1 (6 bases). V was clipped by 5 bases and J by 2 bases, with 24 bases between them. CDR3 length: 18 residues. Germline-derived CDR1 and CDR2 are SGHVS and FQNEAQ. This CDR3 is CASSPQGLAWGPQETQYF. CDR3 in DNA: TGTGCCAGCAGCCCCCAGGGGCTAGCTTGGGGCCCTCAAGAGACCCAGTACTTC.

The V gene is TRBV6-5, the J gene TRBJ1-1, with D possibly TRBD1 on 6 matching bases. V was clipped by 10 bases and J by 6 bases, with 18 bases between them. Per germline, CDR1 MNHEY and CDR2 SVGAGI. This CDR3 comprises 13 residues. CDR3 in DNA: TGTGCCACCCGGAGGGGGATAATCGCTGAAGCTTTCTTT. Translation gives CATRRGIIAEAFF.

This clonotype was counted between two and nine times. The J gene is TRBJ1-2, the V gene TRBV27; 7 nucleotides agree with TRBD1. CDR1 and CDR2 (germline): MNHEY, SMNVEV (reference sequence). With V trimmed by 5 bases and J by 4 bases, 4 bases remained unmatched. The CDR3 is 13 amino acids. This chain's CDR3 is CASSGRDSYGYTF. The CDR3 region has the DNA TGTGCCAGCAGTGGGCGGGACAGCTATGGCTACACCTTC.

CDR3 bases: TGTGCCAGCAGCTTATATGTGGGAGACTCCTACGAGCAGTACTTC. Its translation: CASSLYVGDSYEQYF. The chain couples TRBV11-2 to TRBJ2-7; a possible D gene is TRBD2 (5 bases). Deletions cut 2 bases from V and 0 bases from J, with 11 bases between. Germline values: CDR1 SGHAT, CDR2 FQNNGV. This CDR3 spans 15 amino acids.

V is TRBV7-2 and J is TRBJ2-2, with 7 bases lining up with TRBD1. V shed 3 bases, J shed 6 bases, and the junction held 10 bases outside the gene matches. The CDR3 is 16 residues long. Germline V gives CDR1 SGHTA, CDR2 FQGNSA. This CDR3 is CASSFRQGIYAGELFF. The CDR3 DNA follows: TGTGCCAGCAGCTTTAGACAGGGCATTTACGCCGGGGAGCTGTTTTTT. Full variable domain (remainder filled in from reference TRBV7-2 and TRBJ2-2): GAGVSQSPSNKVTEKGKDVELRCDPISGHTALYWYRQSLGQGLEFLIYFQGNSAPDKSGLPSDRFSAERTGGSVSTLTIQRTQQEDSAVYLCASSFRQGIYAGELFFGEGSRLTVL.

The chain links TRBV28 to TRBJ1-4; D unclear. The CDR3 sequence is 14 residues long. V lost 3 bases, J lost 11 bases, and 16 bases lay in between. Germline V CDR1 and CDR2: MDHEN, SYDVKM. The CDR3: CASSFQFDPKKLFF. The CDR3 bases are TGTGCCAGCAGTTTTCAGTTTGACCCGAAGAAACTGTTTTTT.

This clonotype has a count of ten or more. The chain recombines TRBV7-2 with TRBJ2-1; 9 positions agree with TRBD2. The length of the CDR3 is 16 residues. V lost 5 bases, J lost 4 bases, and 9 bases stayed unmatched. The germline V gene encodes CDR1 SGHTA and CDR2 FQGNSA. The CDR3 region is CASSPRKSGGYNEQFF. CDR3 in DNA: TGTGCCAGCAGCCCCAGAAAAAGCGGGGGGTACAATGAGCAGTTCTTC.

The table lists this clonotype with a few counts. The V call is TRBV15, the J call TRBJ2-3; D call uncertain. This CDR3 spans 16 amino acids. V shed 0 bases and J shed 2 bases, with 12 bases lying between them. Germline-derived CDR1 and CDR2 are LNHNV and YYDKDF (reference sequence). The CDR3 DNA reads TGTGCCACCAGCAGAGATTGGGAAGTGTCCACAGATACGCAGTATTTT. Translation: CATSRDWEVSTDTQYF. The whole variable domain, remainder taken from reference TRBV15 and TRBJ2-3, is DAMVIQNPRYQVTQFGKPVTLSCSQTLNHNVMYWYQQKSSQAPKLLFHYYDKDFNNEADTPDNFQSRRPNTSFCFLDIRSPGLGDTAMYLCATSRDWEVSTDTQYFGPGTRLTVL.

The chain uses TRBV7-2 and TRBJ2-7; 9 nucleotides match TRBD2. With V trimmed by 5 bases and J by 1 base, 6 bases remained unmatched. The CDR3 is 15 residues long. Germline V gene sequence: CDR1 SGHTA, CDR2 FQGNSA. The DNA for the CDR3 is TGTGCCAGCAGCGGACCGGGACTAGCATCCTACGAGCAGTACTTC. It codes for CASSGPGLASYEQYF.

This chain's CDR3 is CAAGTSASYEQYF. The CDR3 nucleotides are TGTGCCGCGGGGACTAGCGCCTCCTACGAGCAGTACTTC. The chain links TRBV10-3 to TRBJ2-7; 10 bases align to TRBD2. CDR3 length: 13 amino acids. Germline CDR1 and CDR2: ENHRY and SYGVKD. V gave up 11 bases and J gave up 0 bases; unmatched junction bases: 4.

This clonotype was found a few times. J is TRBJ1-5 and V is TRBV12-3 or TRBV12-4; D not resolved. The CDR3 extends over 14 amino acids. With 6 bases removed from V and 1 base from J, the gap between germline ends came to 10 bases. The CDR3 sequence: CASSPRVSNQPQHF. The CDR3 coding sequence is TGTGCCAGCAGCCCCCGGGTGAGCAATCAGCCCCAGCATTTT.

The chain carries TRBV7-8 and TRBJ1-1; maybe TRBD1 (6 bases). The germline CDR1 and CDR2 sequences are SGHVS and FQNEAQ. V was cut by 1 base and J by 11 bases, with 17 bases left in between. CDR3 length equals 14 residues. CDR3 residues: CASSLGGTSGKAFF. The CDR3 coding sequence is TGTGCCAGCAGCTTAGGAGGGACAAGTGGCAAGGCTTTCTTT.

This clonotype was detected a few times. The rearrangement links TRBV6-6 to TRBJ2-3; 9 nucleotides line up with TRBD2. The CDR3 spans 15 residues. Germline CDR1 MNHNY, CDR2 SVGAGI (reference sequence). Trimming cost V 3 bases and J 4 bases; bases outside gene matches: 5. The CDR3 loop is CASSYIAGDPDTQYF. The CDR3 DNA is TGTGCCAGCAGTTATATAGCGGGAGATCCAGATACGCAGTATTTT.

In this sample, this clonotype turned up a few times. V gene TRBV7-2 combines with J gene TRBJ2-7; 10 bases are shared with TRBD2. V lost 5 bases, J lost 5 bases, and 6 bases stayed unmatched. The CDR3 is 14 amino acids. Germline V gene data show CDR1 as SGHTA and CDR2 as FQGNSA. The CDR3 reads CASSKSGRVDEQYF. Written as DNA, the CDR3 is TGTGCCAGCAGCAAAAGCGGGAGGGTCGACGAGCAGTACTTC.

The chain combines TRBV10-3 with TRBJ1-4; TRBD1 is a possible D gene (5 bases). The CDR3 runs to 17 residues. Germline CDR1 reads ENHRY; CDR2 reads SYGVKD. V was cut by 0 bases and J by 4 bases, with 15 bases left in between. CDR3 protein: CAISESKGGAGNEKLFF. The CDR3 coding sequence is TGTGCCATCAGTGAGTCTAAAGGCGGGGCCGGTAATGAAAAACTGTTTTTT.

This clonotype was found many times. V is TRBV7-6 and J is TRBJ1-6; unclear D gene. There are 14 residues in the CDR3. V gave up 5 bases and J gave up 7 bases, with 12 bases separating them. Germline CDR1 reads SGHVS; CDR2 reads FNYEAQ. The CDR3 spells CASSHDTRNSPLHF. CDR3 sequence (DNA): TGTGCCAGCAGCCACGACACGAGAAATTCACCCCTCCACTTT.

The J gene is TRBJ1-2, the V gene TRBV6-1, with D hard to call. With 2 bases removed from V and 3 bases from J, the gap between germline ends came to 10 bases. CDR1 is MNHNS, CDR2 SASEGT, per germline. The CDR3 loop spans 14 amino acids. The CDR3 DNA is TGTGCCAGCAGTGAAAGGTTTGGGGACTATGGCTACACCTTC. Its translation is CASSERFGDYGYTF.

The chain couples TRBV7-9 to TRBJ1-2, with 7 bases aligning to TRBD1. This CDR3 spans 16 amino acids. The trim removed 0 bases at V and 5 bases at J, leaving 9 bases unmatched. Per the germline V gene, CDR1 is SEHNR and CDR2 is FQNEAQ (reference sequence). The CDR3 spells CASSLAGDRAMYGYTF. The CDR3 DNA reads as TGTGCCAGCAGCTTAGCAGGTGACAGGGCGATGTATGGCTACACCTTC.

This chain connects TRBV14 to TRBJ1-1, with unresolved D. Between the trimmed V and J ends, which lost 6 bases and 4 bases, there was a span of 12 bases. Germline CDR1 is SGHDN and CDR2 is FVKESK. This CDR3 is built from 13 residues. CDR3 loop: CASSPSRVTEAFF. The CDR3 bases are TGTGCCAGCAGTCCAAGTCGAGTCACTGAAGCTTTCTTT. The full variable domain, completed using reference TRBV14 and TRBJ1-1, is EAGVTQFPSHSVIEKGQTVTLRCDPISGHDNLYWYRRVMGKEIKFLLHFVKESKQDESGMPNNRFLAERTGGTYSTLKVQPAELEDSGVYFCASSPSRVTEAFFGQGTRLTVV.

A remark on this clonotype: The CDR3 ends on some other residue instead of the conserved phenylalanine or tryptophan, so this is likely a read error. The CDR3 sequence: CASSLNPAGGFNSAKNIQYY. The DNA of the CDR3 is TGTGCCAGCAGCTTGAATCCAGCGGGAGGATTCAACTCGGCCAAAAACATTCAGTACTAC. The chain is built from TRBV5-6 and TRBJ2-4; TRBD2 aligns across 9 bases. There are 20 residues in the CDR3. The trim removed 1 base at V and 1 base at J, leaving 15 bases unmatched. Per germline, CDR1 SGHDT and CDR2 YYEEEE.

The DNA for the CDR3 is TGTGCCAGCATGGGACAGGGACATTCACCCCTCCACTTT. Translated, it gives CASMGQGHSPLHF. The chain uses TRBV25-1 and TRBJ1-6; TRBD1 agrees at 9 bases. CDR3 size: 13 residues. The germline CDR1 and CDR2 sequences are MGHDK and SYGVNS. With 7 bases clipped from V and 8 bases from J, the junction kept 3 bases outside the gene matches.

The gene calls are TRBV19 and TRBJ2-2, with TRBD1 matching over 7 bases. CDR3 length equals 13 residues. Germline CDR1 is LNHDA and CDR2 is SQIVND (reference sequence). The V gene end was trimmed by 6 bases and the J gene end by 7 bases; junction bases not matched to a gene: 5. The CDR3 DNA is TGTGCCAGTAGCATACAGGGGTACGGGGAGCTGTTTTTT. Amino acid sequence: CASSIQGYGELFF.

The chain recombines TRBV11-2 with TRBJ2-4, with D unclear. V gave up 6 bases and J gave up 0 bases, with 6 bases separating them. The germline V gene encodes CDR1 SGHAT and CDR2 FQNNGV. This CDR3 has 13 amino acids. The CDR3 nucleotides read TGTGCCAGCAGACGACTAGCCAAAAACATTCAGTACTTC. It translates to CASRRLAKNIQYF. The whole variable domain, filled in from reference TRBV11-2 and TRBJ2-4, reads EAGVAQSPRYKIIEKRQSVAFWCNPISGHATLYWYQQILGQGPKLLIQFQNNGVVDDSQLPKDRFSAERLKGVDSTLKIQPAKLEDSAVYLCASRRLAKNIQYFGAGTRLSVL.

The V call is TRBV11-2, the J call TRBJ2-1, with 9 bases lining up with TRBD2. The V gene's germline CDR1 is SGHAT and CDR2 FQNNGV. The V and J ends lost 5 bases and 3 bases, in that order; junction bases with no gene match: 5. This CDR3 is built from 15 residues. The CDR3 coding sequence is TGTGCCAGCAGCCTTAGCGGGGGCGACTACAATGAGCAGTTCTTC. It codes for CASSLSGGDYNEQFF.

This clonotype was recorded at least ten times. V gene TRBV7-2 combines with J gene TRBJ1-2; D is undetermined. This CDR3 contains 13 residues. The V end was cut by 4 bases, the J end by 5 bases, with 11 bases between. Germline CDR1 reads SGHTA; CDR2 reads FQGNSA. CDR3 bases: TGTGCCAGCAGCTCCGTGGTTTCTTATGGCTACACCTTC. Amino acids: CASSSVVSYGYTF.

The rearrangement joins TRBV4-1 to TRBJ2-7; D may be TRBD1 or TRBD2 (6 bases each). Germline V gives CDR1 MGHRA, CDR2 YSYEKL. The germline V and J ends were trimmed by 4 bases and 5 bases, with 21 bases remaining between them. This CDR3 is built from 16 residues. Written as DNA, the CDR3 is TGCGCCAGCAGCCCACGGGGGCGACGGGATCGAGACGAGCAGTACTTC. Its translation is CASSPRGRRDRDEQYF.

This clonotype was seen more than once but under ten times. The chain recombines TRBV6-5 with TRBJ1-2; TRBD1 might be the D (5 bases). Germline values: CDR1 MNHEY, CDR2 SVGAGI. The CDR3 is 15 amino acids. Deletions cut 0 bases from V and 5 bases from J, with 13 bases between. The chain's CDR3 is CASSYSGRGSYGYTF. CDR3 bases: TGTGCCAGCAGTTACTCCGGTCGGGGGTCTTATGGCTACACCTTC.

This clonotype was detected only a few times. V usage is TRBV2 and J usage is TRBJ1-4; 9 bases match TRBD1. Germline CDR1 and CDR2: SNHLY and FYNNEI. Unmatched junction bases numbered 6, after V lost 0 bases and J lost 7 bases. The CDR3 extends over 16 amino acids. The CDR3 loop is CASSEAGTGLSEKLFF. CDR3 sequence (DNA): TGTGCCAGCAGTGAAGCGGGGACAGGGCTAAGTGAAAAACTGTTTTTT.

The chain uses TRBV4-1 and TRBJ2-7; D not resolved. The V gene lost 3 bases and the J gene lost 3 bases, with 12 bases spanning the gap. CDR1 and CDR2 (germline): MGHRA, YSYEKL. This CDR3 spans 14 amino acids. In nucleotides, the CDR3 is TGCGCCAGCAGCCATGCCGACGGCAGCTACGAGCAGTACTTC. Protein: CASSHADGSYEQYF.

This chain uses TRBV7-6 with TRBJ2-3; either TRBD1 or TRBD2 may supply D (7 bases each). This CDR3 comprises 15 residues. The germline V gene has CDR1 SGHVS and CDR2 FNYEAQ. V gave up 6 bases and J gave up 1 base, with 14 bases separating them. The CDR3 DNA follows: TGTGCCAGCAGTGTACAGGGGAGGGGCACAGATACGCAGTATTTT. Protein: CASSVQGRGTDTQYF.